The 11 T cell receptor beta chains below all came from one sample that was sequenced in a study of control samples from healthy donors and cancer patients. Some clones are missing from TCRdb's copy, which holds only in-frame ones; the method was immunoSEQ multiplex PCR. This table has 110,000 to 150,000 clones, under 95% appearing once. The sample taken for sequencing was blood. These TCRs come from a man younger than 30 in good health.

The genes are TRBV5-6 and TRBJ1-1; possible D gene TRBD1, 6 bases. V was trimmed by 4 bases and J by 6 bases, leaving 19 bases between them. The CDR3 runs to 15 residues. Germline V gene sequence: CDR1 SGHDT, CDR2 YYEEEE. The CDR3 sequence: CASSPVRGVGAEAFF. The CDR3 DNA follows: TGTGCCAGCAGCCCGGTGAGGGGGGTTGGGGCTGAAGCTTTCTTT.

This clone occurred once. This rearrangement joins TRBV19 to TRBJ1-1; a weak D match, TRBD1 (5 bases). The V end lost 0 bases, the J end lost 1 base, and 6 bases lay between the germline ends. Germline lookup yields CDR1 LNHDA and CDR2 SQIVND (reference sequence). This CDR3 contains 14 residues. The CDR3 loop is CASSIDQGNTEAFF. Written as DNA, the CDR3 is TGTGCCAGTAGTATAGATCAGGGGAACACTGAAGCTTTCTTT.

CDR3 loop: CASSPLQGREQYF. The CDR3 DNA reads TGCGCCAGCAGCCCCTTACAGGGACGCGAGCAGTACTTC. The chain joins TRBV5-1 to TRBJ2-7, with D possibly TRBD1 on 6 matching bases. Trimming cost V 4 bases and J 6 bases, with 14 bases left between them. The germline CDR1 and CDR2 sequences are SGHRS and YFSETQ. There are 13 residues in the CDR3.

The chain recombines TRBV5-1 with TRBJ1-1; 8 bases line up with TRBD1. With V trimmed by 3 bases and J by 3 bases, 10 bases remained unmatched. The CDR3 extends over 16 amino acids. CDR1 SGHRS and CDR2 YFSETQ come from the germline V gene. CDR3 protein: CASSSSPTGGYTEAFF. The CDR3 nucleotides read TGCGCCAGCAGCTCCAGTCCCACAGGGGGGTACACTGAAGCTTTCTTT.

This chain links TRBV6-1 with TRBJ2-7; no firm D call. Trimming took off 3 bases at V and 4 bases at J, with 4 bases between the two ends. The CDR3 loop spans 11 amino acids. CDR1 is MNHNS and CDR2 is SASEGT in the germline V gene. CDR3 protein: CASSDLYEQYF. In nucleotides, the CDR3 is TGTGCCAGCAGTGATTTATACGAGCAGTACTTC.

CDR3 nucleotide sequence: TGTGCCAGCAGTGGCCTAGCGGGTGCTTCAGAGACCCAGTACTTC. Translated: CASSGLAGASETQYF. J is TRBJ2-5 and V is TRBV3-1 (or the pseudogene TRBV3-2); 8 bases fit TRBD2. V was pared by 6 bases and J by 4 bases, with 10 bases of the junction left unmatched. The CDR3 totals 15 residues. Germline assignment: CDR1 LGHDT and CDR2 YNNKEL (reference sequence).

This clone has only a few counts. CDR3 sequence (DNA): TGCAGCGTTTGGGGAGTTGACTATGGCTACACCTTC. Its translation is CSVWGVDYGYTF. The V and J genes are TRBV29-1 and TRBJ1-2; D remains unclear. Trimming left V 5 bases short and J 3 bases short, with 10 bases between. The CDR3 is made up of 12 amino acids. Looked up from germline, CDR1 is SQVTM and CDR2 is ANQGSEA.

The rearrangement links TRBV13 to TRBJ1-2; 9 bases fit TRBD1. The V and J ends lost 4 bases and 4 bases, in that order; junction bases with no gene match: 4. Germline V gives CDR1 PRHDT, CDR2 FYEKMQ (reference sequence). This CDR3 contains 14 residues. This chain's CDR3 is CASSSDRGAYGYTF. CDR3 nucleotide sequence: TGTGCCAGCAGCTCGGACAGGGGTGCCTATGGCTACACCTTC.

CDR3 residues: CASSRAASPNTEAFF. In DNA, the CDR3 is TGTGCCAGTAGTCGGGCAGCGTCCCCGAACACTGAAGCTTTCTTT. V is TRBV19 and J is TRBJ1-1; no clear D. CDR1 is LNHDA and CDR2 is SQIVND in the germline V gene (reference sequence). This CDR3 contains 15 residues. Trimming removed 5 bases at V and 1 base at J, with 14 bases between.

The chain uses TRBV28 and TRBJ2-2; the D call may be TRBD1 or TRBD2 (5 bases each). V gave up 6 bases and J gave up 1 base, with 12 bases separating them. The germline gives CDR1 MDHEN, CDR2 SYDVKM. The CDR3 sequence is 15 residues long. In nucleotides, the CDR3 is TGTGCCAGCAGATTGTGGGGACGGAACACCGGGGAGCTGTTTTTT. This encodes CASRLWGRNTGELFF.

This chain uses TRBV19 with TRBJ2-7; D call uncertain. Germline values: CDR1 LNHDA, CDR2 SQIVND (reference sequence). The ends were cut back, 0 bases at V and 3 bases at J, with 12 bases in the middle. The CDR3 extends over 15 amino acids. Here the CDR3 reads CASSIEGNAGYEQYF. The CDR3 nucleotides read TGTGCCAGTAGTATAGAGGGGAACGCAGGCTACGAGCAGTACTTC.